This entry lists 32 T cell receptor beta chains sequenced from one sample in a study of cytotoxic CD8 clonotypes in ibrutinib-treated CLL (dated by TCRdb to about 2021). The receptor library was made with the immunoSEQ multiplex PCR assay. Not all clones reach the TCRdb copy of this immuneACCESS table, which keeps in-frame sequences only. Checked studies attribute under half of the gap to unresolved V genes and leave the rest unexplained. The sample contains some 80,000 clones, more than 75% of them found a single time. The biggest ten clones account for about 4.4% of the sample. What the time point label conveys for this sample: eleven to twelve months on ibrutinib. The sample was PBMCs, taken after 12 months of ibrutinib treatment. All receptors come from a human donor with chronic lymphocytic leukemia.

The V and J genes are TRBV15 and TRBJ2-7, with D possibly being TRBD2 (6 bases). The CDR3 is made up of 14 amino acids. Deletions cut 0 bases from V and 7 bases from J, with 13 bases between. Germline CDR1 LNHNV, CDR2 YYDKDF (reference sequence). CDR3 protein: CATSRDRAGREQYF. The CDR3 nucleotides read TGTGCCACCAGCAGAGATCGGGCAGGGAGGGAGCAGTACTTC.

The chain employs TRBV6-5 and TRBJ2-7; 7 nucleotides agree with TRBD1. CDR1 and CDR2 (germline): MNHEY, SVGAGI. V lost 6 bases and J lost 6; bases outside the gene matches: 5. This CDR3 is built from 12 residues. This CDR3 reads CASSPQGVEQYF. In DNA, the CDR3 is TGTGCCAGCAGCCCGCAGGGGGTCGAGCAGTACTTC.

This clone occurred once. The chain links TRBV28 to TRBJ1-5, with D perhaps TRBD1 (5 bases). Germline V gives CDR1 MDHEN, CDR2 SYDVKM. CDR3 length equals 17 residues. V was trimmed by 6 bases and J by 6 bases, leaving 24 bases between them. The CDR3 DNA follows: TGTGCCAGCAGCCCACTTGGGGGGGACGTGCGTGGTCAGCCCCAGCATTTT. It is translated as CASSPLGGDVRGQPQHF.

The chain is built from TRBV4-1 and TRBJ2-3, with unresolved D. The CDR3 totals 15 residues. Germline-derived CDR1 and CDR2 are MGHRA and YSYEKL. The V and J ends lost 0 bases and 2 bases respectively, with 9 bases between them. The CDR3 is CASSQDRHATDTQYF. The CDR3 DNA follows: TGCGCCAGCAGCCAAGATCGTCACGCCACAGATACGCAGTATTTT.

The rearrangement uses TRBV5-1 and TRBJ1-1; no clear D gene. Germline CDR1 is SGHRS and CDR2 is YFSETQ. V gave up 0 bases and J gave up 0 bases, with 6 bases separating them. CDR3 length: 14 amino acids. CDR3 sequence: CASSLGPVNTEAFF. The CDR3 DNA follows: TGCGCCAGCAGCTTGGGACCGGTGAACACTGAAGCTTTCTTT.

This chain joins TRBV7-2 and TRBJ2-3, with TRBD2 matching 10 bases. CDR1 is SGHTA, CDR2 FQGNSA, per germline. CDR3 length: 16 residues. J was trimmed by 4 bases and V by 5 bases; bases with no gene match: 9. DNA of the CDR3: TGTGCCAGCAGCAAAAGGACTAGCGGTGGCGCAGATACGCAGTATTTT. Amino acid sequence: CASSKRTSGGADTQYF.

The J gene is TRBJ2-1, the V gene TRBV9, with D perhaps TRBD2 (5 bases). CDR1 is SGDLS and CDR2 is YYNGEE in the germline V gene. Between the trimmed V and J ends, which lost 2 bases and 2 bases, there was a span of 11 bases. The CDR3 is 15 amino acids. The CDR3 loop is CASSVLGGPYNEQFF. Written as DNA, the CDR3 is TGTGCCAGCAGCGTTTTAGGCGGGCCCTACAATGAGCAGTTCTTC.

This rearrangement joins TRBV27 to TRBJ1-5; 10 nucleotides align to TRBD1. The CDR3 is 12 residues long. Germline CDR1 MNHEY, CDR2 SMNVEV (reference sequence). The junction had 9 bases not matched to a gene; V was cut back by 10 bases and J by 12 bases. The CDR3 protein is CATRVTGGVQHF. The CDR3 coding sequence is TGTGCCACCAGAGTGACAGGGGGCGTCCAGCATTTT.

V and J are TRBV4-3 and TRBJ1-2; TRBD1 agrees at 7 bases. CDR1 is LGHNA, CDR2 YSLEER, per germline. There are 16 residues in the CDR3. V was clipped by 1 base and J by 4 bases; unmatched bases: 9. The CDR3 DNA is TGCGCCAGCAGCCAAGCCGTCGCAGGGGGGTTCTATGGCTACACCTTC. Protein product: CASSQAVAGGFYGYTF.

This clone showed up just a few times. In nucleotides, the CDR3 is TGTGCCAGCAGTCCCCCGGGACTCCTTGGCTACTTC. Translated: CASSPPGLLGYF. The chain employs TRBV28 and TRBJ2-7; D perhaps matches TRBD2 (6 bases). In germline, CDR1 is MDHEN, CDR2 SYDVKM. Between the trimmed V and J ends, which lost 5 bases and 13 bases, there was a span of 18 bases. There are 12 residues in the CDR3.

The CDR3 DNA sequence: TGTGCCAGTAGTCGGCGTCGCTCCCTGGGGCCGGAGACCCAGTACTTC. This codes for CASSRRRSLGPETQYF. This chain uses TRBV19 with TRBJ2-5; maybe TRBD1 (5 bases). The V gene's germline CDR1 is LNHDA and CDR2 SQIVND (reference sequence). The germline V and J ends were trimmed by 5 bases and 5 bases, with 21 bases remaining between them. This CDR3 region has 16 residues.

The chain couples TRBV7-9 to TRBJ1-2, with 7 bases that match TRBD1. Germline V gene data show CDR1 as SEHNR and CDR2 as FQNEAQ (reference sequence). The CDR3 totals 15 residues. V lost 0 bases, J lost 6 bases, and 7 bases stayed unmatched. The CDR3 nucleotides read TGTGCCAGCAGCTTAGCGTCGGCAGGGGGAGATGGCTACACCTTC. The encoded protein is CASSLASAGGDGYTF.

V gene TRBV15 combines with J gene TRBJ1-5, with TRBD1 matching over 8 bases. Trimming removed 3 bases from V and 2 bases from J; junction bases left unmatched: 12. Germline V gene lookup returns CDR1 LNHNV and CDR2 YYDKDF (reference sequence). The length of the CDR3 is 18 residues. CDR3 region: CATSRGRGQGLRNQPQHF. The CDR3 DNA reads TGTGCCACCAGCAGGGGCAGGGGGCAGGGTTTGCGCAATCAGCCCCAGCATTTT.

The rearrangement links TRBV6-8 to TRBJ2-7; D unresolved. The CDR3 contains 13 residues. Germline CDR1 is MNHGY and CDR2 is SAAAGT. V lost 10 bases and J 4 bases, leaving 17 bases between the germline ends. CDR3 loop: CATSRKPMYEQYF. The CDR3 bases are TGTGCCACCTCTCGGAAACCCATGTACGAGCAGTACTTC.

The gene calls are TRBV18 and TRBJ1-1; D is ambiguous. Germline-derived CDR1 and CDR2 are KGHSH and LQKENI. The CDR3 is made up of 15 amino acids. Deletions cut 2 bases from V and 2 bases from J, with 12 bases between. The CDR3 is CASSPGPGSNTEAFF. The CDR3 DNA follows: TGTGCCAGCTCACCAGGGCCGGGCTCTAACACTGAAGCTTTCTTT.

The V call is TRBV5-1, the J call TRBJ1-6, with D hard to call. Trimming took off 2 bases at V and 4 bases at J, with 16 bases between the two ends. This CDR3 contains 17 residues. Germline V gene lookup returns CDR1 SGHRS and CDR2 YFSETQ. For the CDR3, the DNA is TGCGCCAGCAGCTTCCTCCCTATCCAGGTGTATAATTCACCCCTCCACTTT. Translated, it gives CASSFLPIQVYNSPLHF.

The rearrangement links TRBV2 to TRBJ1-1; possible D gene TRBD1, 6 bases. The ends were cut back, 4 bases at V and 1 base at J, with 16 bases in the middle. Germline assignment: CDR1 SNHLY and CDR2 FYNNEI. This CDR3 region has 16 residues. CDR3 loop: CASSAPTGLGNTEAFF. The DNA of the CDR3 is TGTGCCAGCAGTGCCCCCACAGGGTTGGGGAACACTGAAGCTTTCTTT.

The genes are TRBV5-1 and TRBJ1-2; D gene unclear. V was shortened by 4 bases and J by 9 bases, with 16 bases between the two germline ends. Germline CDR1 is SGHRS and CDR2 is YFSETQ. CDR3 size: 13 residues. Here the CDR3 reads CASSQDSGWSYTF. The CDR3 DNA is TGCGCCAGCAGCCAAGATTCCGGTTGGAGCTACACCTTC.

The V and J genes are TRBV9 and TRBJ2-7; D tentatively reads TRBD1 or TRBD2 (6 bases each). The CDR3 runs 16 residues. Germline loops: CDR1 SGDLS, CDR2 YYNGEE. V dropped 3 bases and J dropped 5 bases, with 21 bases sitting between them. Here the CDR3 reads CASSAGAGALGHEQYF. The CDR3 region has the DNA TGTGCCAGCAGCGCGGGGGCTGGCGCCCTAGGTCACGAGCAGTACTTC.

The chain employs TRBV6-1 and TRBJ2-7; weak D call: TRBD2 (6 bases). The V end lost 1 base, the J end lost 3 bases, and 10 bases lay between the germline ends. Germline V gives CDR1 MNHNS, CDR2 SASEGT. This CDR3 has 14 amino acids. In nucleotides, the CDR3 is TGTGCCAGCAGTGAAGGATGGGGAGGCTACGAGCAGTACTTC. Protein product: CASSEGWGGYEQYF.

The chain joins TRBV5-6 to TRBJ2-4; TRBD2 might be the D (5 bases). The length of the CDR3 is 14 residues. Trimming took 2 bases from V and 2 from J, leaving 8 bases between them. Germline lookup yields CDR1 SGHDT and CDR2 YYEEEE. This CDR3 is CASSFSGSKNIQYF. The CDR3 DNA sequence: TGTGCCAGCAGCTTTTCGGGGTCCAAAAACATTCAGTACTTC.

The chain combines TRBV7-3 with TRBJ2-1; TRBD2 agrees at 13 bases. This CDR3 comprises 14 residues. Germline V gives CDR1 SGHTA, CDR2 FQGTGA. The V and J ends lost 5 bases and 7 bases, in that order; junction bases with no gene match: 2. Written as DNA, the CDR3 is TGTGCCAGCAGCCCGGGACTAGCGGGGAATGAGCAGTTCTTC. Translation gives CASSPGLAGNEQFF.

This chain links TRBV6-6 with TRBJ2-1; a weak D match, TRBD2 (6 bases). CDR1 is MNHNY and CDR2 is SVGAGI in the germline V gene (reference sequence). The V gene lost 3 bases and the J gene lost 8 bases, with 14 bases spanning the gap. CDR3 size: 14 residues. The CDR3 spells CASSYDGRDYEQFF. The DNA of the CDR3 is TGTGCCAGCAGTTATGATGGGCGGGATTATGAGCAGTTCTTC.

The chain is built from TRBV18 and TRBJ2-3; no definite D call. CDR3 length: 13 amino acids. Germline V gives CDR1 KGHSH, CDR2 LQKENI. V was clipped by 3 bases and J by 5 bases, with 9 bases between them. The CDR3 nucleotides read TGTGCCAGCTCACCCCGGCCCCGAGATACGCAGTATTTT. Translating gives CASSPRPRDTQYF.

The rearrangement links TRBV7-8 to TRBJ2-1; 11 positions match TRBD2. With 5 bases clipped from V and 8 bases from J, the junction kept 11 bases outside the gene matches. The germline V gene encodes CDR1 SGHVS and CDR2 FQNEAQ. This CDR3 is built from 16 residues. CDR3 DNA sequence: TGTGCCAGCAGCCCGTTAACTAGCGGGAGATTTTATGAGCAGTTCTTC. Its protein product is CASSPLTSGRFYEQFF.

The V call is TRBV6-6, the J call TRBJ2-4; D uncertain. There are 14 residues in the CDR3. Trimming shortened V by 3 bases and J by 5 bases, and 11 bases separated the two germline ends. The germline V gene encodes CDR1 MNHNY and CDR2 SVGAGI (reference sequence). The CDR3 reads CASSYSGDQNIQYF. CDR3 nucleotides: TGTGCCAGCAGTTATTCCGGAGACCAAAACATTCAGTACTTC.

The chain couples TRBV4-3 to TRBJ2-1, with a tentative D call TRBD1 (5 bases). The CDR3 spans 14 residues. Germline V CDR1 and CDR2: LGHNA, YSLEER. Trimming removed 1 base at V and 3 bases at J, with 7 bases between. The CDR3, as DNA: TGCGCCAGCAGCCAAGGGGGCCTCTACAATGAGCAGTTCTTC. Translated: CASSQGGLYNEQFF.

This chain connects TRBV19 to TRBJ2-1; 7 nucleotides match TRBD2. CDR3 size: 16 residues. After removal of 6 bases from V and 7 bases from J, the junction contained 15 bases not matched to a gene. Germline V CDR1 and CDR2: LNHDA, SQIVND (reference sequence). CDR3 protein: CASRPRGAGARNEQFF. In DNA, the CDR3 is TGTGCCAGTAGGCCCCGAGGGGCGGGAGCGCGGAATGAGCAGTTCTTC.

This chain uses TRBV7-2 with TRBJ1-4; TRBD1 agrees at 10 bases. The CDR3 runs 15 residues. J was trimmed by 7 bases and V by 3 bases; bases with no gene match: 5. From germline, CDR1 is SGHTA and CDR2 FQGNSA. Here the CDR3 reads CASSFGTGEIEKLFF. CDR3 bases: TGTGCCAGCAGCTTCGGGACAGGGGAAATTGAAAAACTGTTTTTT.

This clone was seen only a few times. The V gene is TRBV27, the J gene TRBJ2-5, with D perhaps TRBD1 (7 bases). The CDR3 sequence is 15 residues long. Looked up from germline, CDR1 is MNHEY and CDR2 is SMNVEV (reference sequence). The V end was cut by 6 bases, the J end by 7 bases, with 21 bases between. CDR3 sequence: CASSRTRQGLGTQYF. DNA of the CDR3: TGTGCCAGCAGCCGCACCCGACAGGGACTTGGGACCCAGTACTTC.

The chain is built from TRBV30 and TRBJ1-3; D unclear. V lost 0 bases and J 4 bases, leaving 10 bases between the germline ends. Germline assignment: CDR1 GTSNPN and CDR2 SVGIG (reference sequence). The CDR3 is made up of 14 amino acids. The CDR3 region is CAWSVWQIGNTIYF. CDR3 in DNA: TGTGCCTGGAGTGTATGGCAGATCGGAAACACCATATATTTT.

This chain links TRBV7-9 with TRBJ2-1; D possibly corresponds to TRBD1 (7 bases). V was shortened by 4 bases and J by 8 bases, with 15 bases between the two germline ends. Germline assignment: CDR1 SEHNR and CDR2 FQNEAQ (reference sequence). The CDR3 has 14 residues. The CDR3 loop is CASSYRQGGDEQFF. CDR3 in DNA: TGTGCCAGCAGCTATAGACAGGGAGGTGATGAGCAGTTCTTC.